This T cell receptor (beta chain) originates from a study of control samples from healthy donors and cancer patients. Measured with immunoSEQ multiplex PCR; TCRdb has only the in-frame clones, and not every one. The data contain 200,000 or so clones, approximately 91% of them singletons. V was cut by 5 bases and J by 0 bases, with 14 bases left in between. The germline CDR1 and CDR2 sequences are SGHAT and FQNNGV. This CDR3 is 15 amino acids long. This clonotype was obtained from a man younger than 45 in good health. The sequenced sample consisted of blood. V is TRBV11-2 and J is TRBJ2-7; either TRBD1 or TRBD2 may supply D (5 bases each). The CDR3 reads CASSPRGPSSYEQYF. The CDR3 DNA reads TGTGCCAGCAGCCCTCGGGGCCCTAGCTCCTACGAGCAGTACTTC.